The rows below give T cell receptor beta chains drawn from one sample of a study of T cells in Graves' hyperthyroidism and ophthalmopathy. TCRdb re-analysed the multiplex PCR reads in MiXCR, keeping a single row per CDR3 protein. The sample lists about 640,000 distinct CDR3 sequences; about 45% were seen once. The sample was peripheral blood or thyroid tissue (not recorded which). These receptors all come from an adult man with Graves' disease, either hyperthyroidism or ophthalmopathy (not recorded which). Each CDR3 is given with its conserved first and last residue. A D gene is named only where the DNA matches it firmly. Clone size, where shown, is once, few, many, or a class for clones that have expanded.

>.|many|TRBJ1-1|TRBV29-1
CSVEEEAGYTEAFF
TGCAGCGTTGAAGAGGAGGCAGGGTACACTGAAGCTTTCTTT
>.|many|TRBJ1-5|TRBV20-1
CSARDPSNQPQHF
TGCAGTGCTAGAGATCCTAGCAATCAGCCCCAGCATTTT
>TRBD1|few|TRBJ1-2|TRBV11-2
CASSPVEGAGYGYTF
TGTGCCAGCAGCCCCGTGGAGGGGGCAGGCTATGGCTACACCTTC
>TRBD1|.|TRBJ1-5|TRBV24-1
CATSVDTGGLNQPQHF
TGTGCCACCAGTGTAGATACAGGGGGTCTCAATCAGCCCCAGCATTTT
>TRBD1|once|TRBJ1-5|TRBV5-1
CASRVGDRVGDQPQHF
TGCGCCAGCAGGGTGGGAGACAGGGTGGGCGATCAGCCCCAGCATTTT
>.|many|TRBJ1-6|TRBV5-1
CASSLEAVGAPLHF
TGCGCCAGCAGCTTGGAGGCAGTGGGAGCACCCCTCCACTTT
>.|many|TRBJ1-1|TRBV29-1
CSVDGGGLNTEAFF
TGCAGCGTTGATGGGGGGGGACTGAACACTGAAGCTTTCTTT
>.|.|TRBJ1-5|TRBV19
CASSIRRGSYNQPQHF
TGTGCCAGTAGTATAAGAAGAGGTTCCTACAATCAGCCCCAGCATTTT
>.|many|TRBJ1-6|TRBV24-1
CATSGGMANSPLHF
TGTGCCACCAGTGGGGGAATGGCCAATTCACCCCTCCACTTT
>.|.|TRBJ1-1|TRBV9
CASSVPAAKGNTEAFF
TGTGCCAGCAGCGTACCCGCAGCCAAAGGGAACACTGAAGCTTTCTTT
>TRBD1|many|TRBJ1-2|TRBV24-1
CATSVPSGQGTDGYTF
TGTGCCACCAGTGTTCCTTCGGGACAGGGGACGGATGGCTACACCTTC
>.|.|TRBJ2-5|TRBV7-2
CASSAGGPEETQYF
TGTGCCAGCAGCGCAGGAGGGCCCGAAGAGACCCAGTACTTC
>.|many|TRBJ2-5|TRBV29-1
CSVVRVVSETQYF
TGCAGCGTCGTAAGGGTGGTCTCAGAGACCCAGTACTTC
>TRBD2|few|TRBJ2-7|TRBV20-1
CSASRASGKRGYEQYF
TGCAGTGCTAGTAGGGCTAGCGGGAAAAGGGGCTACGAGCAGTACTTC
>.|many|TRBJ1-1|TRBV7-2
CASSLAVDGEAFF
TGTGCCAGCAGCTTAGCTGTTGACGGTGAAGCTTTCTTT
>TRBD1|few|TRBJ1-2|TRBV7-2
CASSLEPGQISYTF
TGTGCCAGCAGCTTAGAGCCGGGACAGATAAGCTACACCTTC
>.|.|TRBJ1-3|TRBV6-1
CASSVVWNRFSSGNTIYF
TGTGCCAGCAGTGTCGTTTGGAACCGGTTCAGCTCTGGAAACACCATATATTTT
>.|.|TRBJ1-5|TRBV7-2
CASSQGGMGDTKHF
TGTGCCAGCAGCCAAGGGGGGATGGGGGATACCAAGCATTTT
>TRBD2|.|TRBJ2-7|TRBV20-1
CSATSGINYEQYF
TGCAGTGCTACCAGCGGGATAAACTACGAGCAGTACTTC
>.|few|TRBJ1-2|TRBV7-9
CASSLDWGNYGYTF
TGTGCCAGCAGCTTAGATTGGGGCAACTATGGCTACACCTTC
>.|many|TRBJ1-2|TRBV9
CASSVGTAPNYGYTF
TGTGCCAGCAGCGTAGGGACGGCCCCTAACTATGGCTACACCTTC
>.|.|TRBJ2-5|TRBV13
CASSLGPVGEGTQYF
TGTGCCAGCAGCTTAGGCCCGGTGGGAGAGGGGACCCAGTACTTC
>.|few|TRBJ1-5|TRBV19
CASGGYSNQPQHF
TGTGCCAGCGGGGGTTATAGCAATCAGCCCCAGCATTTT
>.|.|TRBJ1-2|TRBV2
CASSYTSRQLNYGYTF
TGTGCCAGCAGTTACACTAGTCGGCAGCTTAACTATGGCTACACCTTC
>.|.|TRBJ1-2|TRBV5-1
CASSFPPGLEMGYGYTF
TGTGCCAGCAGCTTCCCCCCGGGACTCGAAATGGGCTATGGCTACACCTTC
>.|once|TRBJ1-1|TRBV20-1
CSLRAQQGNTEAFF
TGCAGCTTAAGAGCCCAACAGGGTAACACTGAAGCTTTCTTT
>.|many|TRBJ1-2|TRBV7-9
CASRPPGRDGYTF
TGTGCCAGCAGACCACCCGGGAGGGATGGCTACACCTTC
>.|few|TRBJ1-1|TRBV20-1
CSAKRSGGGHTEAFF
TGCAGTGCCAAGAGATCAGGCGGGGGGCACACTGAAGCTTTCTTT
>.|.|TRBJ1-1|TRBV25-1
CASYGHATTEAFF
TGTGCCAGCTATGGACATGCAACCACTGAAGCTTTCTTT
>TRBD2|.|TRBJ2-3|TRBV25-1
CASSFRAGGSDTQYF
TGTGCCAGCAGCTTTCGAGCGGGGGGCTCGGATACGCAGTATTTT
>TRBD1|.|TRBJ1-5|TRBV12-3/TRBV12-4
CASSSGGRTGPWQPQHF
TGTGCCAGCAGCTCCGGAGGACGGACAGGTCCGTGGCAGCCCCAGCATTTT
>.|.|TRBJ2-7|TRBV29-1
CSVDRDTGYEQYF
TGCAGCGTTGACAGGGACACGGGCTACGAGCAGTACTTC
>.|few|TRBJ1-4|TRBV7-9
CASSPGWGLATNEKLFF
TGTGCCAGCAGCCCGGGGTGGGGACTTGCAACTAATGAAAAACTGTTTTTT
>.|few|TRBJ1-5|TRBV12-3/TRBV12-4
CASSYRVRSGQPQHF
TGTGCCAGCAGTTATCGGGTGAGGAGCGGTCAGCCCCAGCATTTT
>TRBD1|.|TRBJ1-1|TRBV19
CASSIGQGIPNTEAFF
TGTGCCAGTAGTATCGGACAGGGTATACCGAACACTGAAGCTTTCTTT
>.|few|TRBJ1-5|TRBV6-5
CASSSPNSNQPQHF
TGTGCCAGCAGTTCCCCCAATAGCAATCAGCCCCAGCATTTT
>TRBD1|.|TRBJ1-4|TRBV7-9
CASSVSGTVKEKLFF
TGTGCCAGCAGCGTTTCCGGGACAGTGAAGGAAAAACTGTTTTTT
>.|.|TRBJ1-5|TRBV10-3
CAISESEGPGNQPQHF
TGTGCCATCAGTGAGTCGGAGGGGCCTGGCAATCAGCCCCAGCATTTT
>.|few|TRBJ1-4|TRBV7-8
CASSSQGHQNEKLFF
TGTGCCAGCAGCTCTCAGGGGCACCAAAATGAAAAACTGTTTTTT
>.|few|TRBJ2-5|TRBV27
CASSLSLETQYF
TGTGCCAGCAGTTTATCGTTAGAGACCCAGTACTTC
>TRBD1|.|TRBJ1-5|TRBV24-1
CATSDLRDRINQPQHF
TGTGCCACCAGTGATTTGCGGGACAGGATCAATCAGCCCCAGCATTTT
>TRBD1|few|TRBJ1-2|TRBV10-3
CAISESPLGQGANLGYTF
TGTGCCATCAGTGAGTCTCCCCTTGGACAGGGGGCTAATCTAGGCTACACCTTC
>TRBD2|once|TRBJ2-5|TRBV10-3
CAISDGTSGQETQYF
TGTGCCATCAGTGATGGGACTAGCGGCCAAGAGACCCAGTACTTC
>.|many|TRBJ1-1|TRBV12-3/TRBV12-4
CASSLMGGDTEAFF
TGTGCCAGCAGTTTGATGGGGGGGGACACTGAAGCTTTCTTT
>.|few|TRBJ1-1|TRBV5-4
CASSRGGLGMNTEAFF
TGTGCCAGCAGCCGGGGGGGGCTGGGGATGAACACTGAAGCTTTCTTT
>TRBD1|.|TRBJ1-5|TRBV25-1
CASSAEGASSQPQHF
TGTGCCAGCAGTGCCGAGGGGGCGTCGAGTCAGCCCCAGCATTTT
>.|.|TRBJ1-5|TRBV6-1
CASSEWQNQPQHF
TGTGCCAGCAGTGAATGGCAGAATCAGCCCCAGCATTTT
>TRBD1|few|TRBJ2-7|TRBV6-5
CASSPSPGGSEQYF
TGTGCCAGCAGTCCTTCCCCAGGGGGAAGCGAGCAGTACTTC
>.|many|TRBJ2-5|TRBV7-9
CASSHPSGETQYF
TGTGCCAGCAGCCACCCTTCGGGAGAGACCCAGTACTTC
>.|.|TRBJ1-6|TRBV24-1
CATSEYAGNSPLHF
TGTGCCACCAGTGAATACGCAGGAAATTCACCCCTCCACTTT
>TRBD1|.|TRBJ1-4|TRBV7-9
CASRPTGIVEKLFF
TGTGCCAGCAGACCGACAGGGATAGTTGAAAAACTGTTTTTT
>.|once|TRBJ2-5|TRBV2
CASSRGGARETQYF
TGTGCCAGCAGTAGGGGGGGGGCCCGAGAGACCCAGTACTTC
>.|few|TRBJ1-5|TRBV7-9
CASSSDRFNQPQHF
TGTGCCAGCAGCTCGGACAGATTCAATCAGCCCCAGCATTTT